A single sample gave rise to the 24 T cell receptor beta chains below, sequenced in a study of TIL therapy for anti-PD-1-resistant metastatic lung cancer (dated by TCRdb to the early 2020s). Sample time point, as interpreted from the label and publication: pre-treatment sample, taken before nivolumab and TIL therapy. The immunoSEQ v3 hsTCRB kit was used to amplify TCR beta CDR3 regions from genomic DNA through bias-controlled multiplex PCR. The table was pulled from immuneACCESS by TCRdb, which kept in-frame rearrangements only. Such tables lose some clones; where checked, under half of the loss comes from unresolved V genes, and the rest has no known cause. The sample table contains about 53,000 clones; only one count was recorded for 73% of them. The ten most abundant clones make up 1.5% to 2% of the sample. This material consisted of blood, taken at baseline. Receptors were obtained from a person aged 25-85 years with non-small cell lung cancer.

The DNA of the CDR3 is TGTGCCAGCAGCTCCAGGGAAGGCGGAGATACGCAGTATTTT. Protein sequence: CASSSREGGDTQYF. The J gene is TRBJ2-3, the V gene TRBV4-2; D possibly corresponds to TRBD1 (5 bases). CDR3 length equals 14 residues. V lost 5 bases to trimming and J lost 5 bases, with 14 bases between them. Germline CDR1 reads LGHNA; CDR2 reads YNFKEQ.

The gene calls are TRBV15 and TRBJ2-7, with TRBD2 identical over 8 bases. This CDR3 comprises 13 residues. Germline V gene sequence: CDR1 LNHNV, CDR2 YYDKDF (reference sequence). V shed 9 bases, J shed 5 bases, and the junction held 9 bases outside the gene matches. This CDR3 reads CATAGALGNEQYF. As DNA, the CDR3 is TGTGCCACAGCGGGGGCCCTGGGGAACGAGCAGTACTTC.

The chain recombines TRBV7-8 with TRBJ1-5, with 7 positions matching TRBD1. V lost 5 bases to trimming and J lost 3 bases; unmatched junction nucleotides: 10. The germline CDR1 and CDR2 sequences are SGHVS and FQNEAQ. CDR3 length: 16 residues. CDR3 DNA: TGTGCCAGCAGCACGCGGACAGGACGAAACAATCAGCCCCAGCATTTT. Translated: CASSTRTGRNNQPQHF. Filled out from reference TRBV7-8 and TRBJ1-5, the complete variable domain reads GAGVSQSPRYKVAKRGQDVALRCDPISGHVSLFWYQQALGQGPEFLTYFQNEAQLDKSGLPSDRFFAERPEGSVSTLKIQRTQQEDSAVYLCASSTRTGRNNQPQHFGDGTRLSIL.

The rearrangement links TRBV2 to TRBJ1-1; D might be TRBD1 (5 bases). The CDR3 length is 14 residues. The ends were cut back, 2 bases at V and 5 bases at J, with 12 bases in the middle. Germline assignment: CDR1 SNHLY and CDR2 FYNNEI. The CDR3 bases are TGTGCCAGCAGTGAATATACAGGTGGGACTGAAGCTTTCTTT. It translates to CASSEYTGGTEAFF.

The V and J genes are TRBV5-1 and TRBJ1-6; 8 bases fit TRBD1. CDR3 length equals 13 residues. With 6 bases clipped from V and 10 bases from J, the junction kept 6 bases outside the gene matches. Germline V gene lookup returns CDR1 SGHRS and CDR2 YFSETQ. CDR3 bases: TGCGCCAGCAAGAGACAGGGGAACTCACCCCTCCACTTT. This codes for CASKRQGNSPLHF.

CDR3 DNA: TGTGCCAGCAGCCCCCGGATACTCAACACTGAAGCTTTCTTT. This encodes CASSPRILNTEAFF. The chain joins TRBV5-8 to TRBJ1-1; the D is unclear. The CDR3 has 14 residues. The germline V gene has CDR1 SGHTS and CDR2 YDEGEE. The V end lost 4 bases, the J end lost 2 bases, and 12 bases lay between the germline ends.

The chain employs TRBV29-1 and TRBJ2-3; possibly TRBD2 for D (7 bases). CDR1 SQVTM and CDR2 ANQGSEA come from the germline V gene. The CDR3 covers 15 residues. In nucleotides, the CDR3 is TGCAGTTCAGTAGGGGGGGTTGAACGGGCAGATACGCAGTATTTT. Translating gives CSSVGGVERADTQYF.

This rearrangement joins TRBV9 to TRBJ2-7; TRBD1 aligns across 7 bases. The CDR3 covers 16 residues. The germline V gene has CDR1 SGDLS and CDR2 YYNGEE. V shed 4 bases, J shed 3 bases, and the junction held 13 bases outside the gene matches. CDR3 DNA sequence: TGTGCCAGCAGCTCCACCGGGACAGAATTCGGCTACGAGCAGTACTTC. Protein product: CASSSTGTEFGYEQYF.

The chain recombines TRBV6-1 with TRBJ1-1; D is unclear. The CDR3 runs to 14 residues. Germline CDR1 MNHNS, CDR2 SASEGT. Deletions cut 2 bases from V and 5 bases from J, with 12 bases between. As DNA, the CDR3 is TGTGCCAGCAGTGAATCAAGACGGGGAACTGAAGCTTTCTTT. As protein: CASSESRRGTEAFF.

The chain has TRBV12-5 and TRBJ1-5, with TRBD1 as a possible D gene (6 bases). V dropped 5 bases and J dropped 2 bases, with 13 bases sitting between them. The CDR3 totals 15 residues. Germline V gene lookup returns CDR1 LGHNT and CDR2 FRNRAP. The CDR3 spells CASGEQGGGNQPQHF. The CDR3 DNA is TGTGCTAGTGGTGAACAGGGCGGCGGCAATCAGCCCCAGCATTTT. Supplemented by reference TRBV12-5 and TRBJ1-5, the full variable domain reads DARVTQTPRHKVTEMGQEVTMRCQPILGHNTVFWYRQTMMQGLELLAYFRNRAPLDDSGMPKDRFSAEMPDATLATLKIQPSEPRDSAVYFCASGEQGGGNQPQHFGDGTRLSIL.

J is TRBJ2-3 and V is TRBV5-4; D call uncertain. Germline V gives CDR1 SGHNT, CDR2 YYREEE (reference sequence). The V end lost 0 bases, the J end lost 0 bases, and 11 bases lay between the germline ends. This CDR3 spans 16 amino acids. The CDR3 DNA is TGTGCCAGCAGCTTGGATGAGGCGGTAAGCACAGATACGCAGTATTTT. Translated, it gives CASSLDEAVSTDTQYF.

In DNA form, the CDR3 reads TGTGCCAGCAGCTGGAGGGCCCGTACAGATACGCAGTATTTT. Encoded protein: CASSWRARTDTQYF. The chain joins TRBV13 to TRBJ2-3; maybe TRBD2 (6 bases). V gave up 4 bases and J gave up 3 bases, with 11 bases separating them. The CDR3 contains 14 residues. Per the germline V gene, CDR1 is PRHDT and CDR2 is FYEKMQ (reference sequence).

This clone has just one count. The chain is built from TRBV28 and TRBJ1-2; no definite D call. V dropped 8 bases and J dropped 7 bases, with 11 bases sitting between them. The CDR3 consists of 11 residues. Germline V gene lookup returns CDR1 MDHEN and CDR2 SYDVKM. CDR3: CASFAPPGYTF. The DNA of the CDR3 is TGTGCCAGCTTTGCCCCGCCTGGCTACACCTTC.

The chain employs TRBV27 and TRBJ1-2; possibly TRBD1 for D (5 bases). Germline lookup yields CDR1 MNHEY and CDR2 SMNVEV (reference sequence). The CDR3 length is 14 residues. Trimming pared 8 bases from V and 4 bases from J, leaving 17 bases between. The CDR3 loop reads CASESRGGSYGYTF. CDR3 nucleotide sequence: TGTGCCAGCGAATCCCGGGGGGGTAGCTATGGCTACACCTTC.

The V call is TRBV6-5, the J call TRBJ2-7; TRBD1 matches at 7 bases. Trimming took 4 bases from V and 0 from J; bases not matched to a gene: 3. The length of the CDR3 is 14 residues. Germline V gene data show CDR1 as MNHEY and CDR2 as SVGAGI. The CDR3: CASSFTGASYEQYF. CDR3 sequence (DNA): TGTGCCAGCAGTTTTACAGGGGCCTCCTACGAGCAGTACTTC.

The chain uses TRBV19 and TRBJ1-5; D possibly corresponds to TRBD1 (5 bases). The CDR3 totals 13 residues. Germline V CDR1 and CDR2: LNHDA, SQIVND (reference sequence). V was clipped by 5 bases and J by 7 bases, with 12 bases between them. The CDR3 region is CASSGQGQQPQHF. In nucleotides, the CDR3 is TGTGCCAGTAGTGGGCAGGGTCAACAGCCCCAGCATTTT. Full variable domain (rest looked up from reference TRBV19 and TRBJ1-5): DGGITQSPKYLFRKEGQNVTLSCEQNLNHDAMYWYRQDPGQGLRLIYYSQIVNDFQKGDIAEGYSVSREKKESFPLTVTSAQKNPTAFYLCASSGQGQQPQHFGDGTRLSIL.

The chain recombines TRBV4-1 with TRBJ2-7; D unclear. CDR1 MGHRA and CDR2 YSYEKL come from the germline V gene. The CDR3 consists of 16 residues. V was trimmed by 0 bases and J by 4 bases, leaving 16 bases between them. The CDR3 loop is CASSQESAGLYYEQYF. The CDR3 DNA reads TGCGCCAGCAGCCAAGAGTCGGCTGGCCTCTATTACGAGCAGTACTTC.

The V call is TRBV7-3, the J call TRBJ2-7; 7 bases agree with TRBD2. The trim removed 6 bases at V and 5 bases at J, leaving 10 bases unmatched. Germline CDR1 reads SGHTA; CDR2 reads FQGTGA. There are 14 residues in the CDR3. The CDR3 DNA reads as TGTGCCAGCAGTCCGGGCGGGAGTACCCACGAGCAGTACTTC. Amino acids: CASSPGGSTHEQYF.

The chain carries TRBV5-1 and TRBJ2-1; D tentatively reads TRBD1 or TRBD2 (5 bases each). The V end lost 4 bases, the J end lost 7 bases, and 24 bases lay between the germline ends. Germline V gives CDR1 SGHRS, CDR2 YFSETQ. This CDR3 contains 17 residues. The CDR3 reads CASSRGLLGSGGNEQFF. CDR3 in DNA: TGCGCCAGCAGCCGGGGTCTGTTGGGCAGTGGGGGAAATGAGCAGTTCTTC.

The CDR3 DNA sequence: TGTGCCAGCAGCTTGTACAGTTCCAACTATGGCTACACCTTC. Protein product: CASSLYSSNYGYTF. This chain connects TRBV7-2 to TRBJ1-2, with D uncertain. V shed 3 bases and J shed 2 bases, with 10 bases lying between them. Germline CDR1 is SGHTA and CDR2 is FQGNSA. CDR3 length: 14 residues.

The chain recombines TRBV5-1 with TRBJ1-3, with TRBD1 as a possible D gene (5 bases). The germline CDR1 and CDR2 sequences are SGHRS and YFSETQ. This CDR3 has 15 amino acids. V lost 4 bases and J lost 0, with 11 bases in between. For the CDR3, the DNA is TGCGCCAGCAGCGGTACAGGAGACTCTGGAAACACCATATATTTT. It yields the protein CASSGTGDSGNTIYF.

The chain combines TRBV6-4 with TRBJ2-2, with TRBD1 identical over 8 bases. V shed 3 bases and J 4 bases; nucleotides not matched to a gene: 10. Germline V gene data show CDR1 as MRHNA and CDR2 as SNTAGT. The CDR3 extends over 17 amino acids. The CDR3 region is CASSDSPWTGTTGELFF. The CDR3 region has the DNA TGTGCCAGCAGTGATTCCCCCTGGACAGGGACCACCGGGGAGCTGTTTTTT.

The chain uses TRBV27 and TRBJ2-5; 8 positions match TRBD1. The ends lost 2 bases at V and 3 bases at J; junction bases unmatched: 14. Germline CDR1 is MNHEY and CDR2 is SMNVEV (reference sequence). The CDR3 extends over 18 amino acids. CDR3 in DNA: TGTGCCAGCAGTTTAACAGGGGGGATAAAGGGAGCCAAAGAGACCCAGTACTTC. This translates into CASSLTGGIKGAKETQYF.

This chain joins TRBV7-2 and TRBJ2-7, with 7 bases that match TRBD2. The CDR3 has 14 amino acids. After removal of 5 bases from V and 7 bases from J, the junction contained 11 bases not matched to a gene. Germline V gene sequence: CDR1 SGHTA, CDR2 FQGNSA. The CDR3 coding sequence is TGTGCCAGCAGCCCCCAGCTCGGACTAGGTGAGCAGTACTTC. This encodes CASSPQLGLGEQYF.